This T cell receptor (beta chain) is drawn from a study of blood T cells in healthy people across ages. A few counts support this clonotype. Antigen: not known. V lost 0 bases to trimming and J lost 1 base, with 6 bases between them. CDR3 length: 13 amino acids. Looked up from germline, CDR1 is DFQATT and CDR2 is SNEGSKA (reference sequence). Study conclusions and caveats: Changes seen in expanded clonotypes were possibly confounded by donor CMV status left unknown.

For the second PCR, which ran for roughly 7 to 11 cycles, a sample-barcoded 5' primer and a J-beta primer mix were used. A single record per CDR3 protein comes from TCRdb applying MiXCR to the 5' RACE reads. Found here are some 1.6 million distinct CDR3 sequences, 30% to 35% of them singletons; the top ten hold 11%. This receptor was taken from a woman aged 25 to 39 in good health. The sample taken for sequencing was blood. This chain connects TRBV20-1 to TRBJ2-5, with D hard to call. CDR3 sequence (DNA): TGCAGTGCTAGAGACTCCTCCCAAGAGACCCAGTACTTC. Its protein is CSARDSSQETQYF.